What follows are 25 T cell receptor beta chains derived from one specimen sequenced in a study of blood T cell repertoires in COVID-19. Method: immunoSEQ multiplex PCR; TCRdb's copy keeps in-frame clones and lacks some. The top ten hold 0.77% of the sample, which has about 78,000 clones, around 90% seen once. Specimen: peripheral blood. All receptors come from an elderly woman with acute or convalescent COVID-19.

This sequence joins TRBV29-1 and TRBJ1-2, with 7 bases lining up with TRBD1. The CDR3 is 12 residues long. From germline, CDR1 is SQVTM and CDR2 ANQGSEA. After removal of 8 bases from V and 4 bases from J, the junction contained 7 bases not matched to a gene. The CDR3 here is CSYGTEFYGYTF. DNA of the CDR3: TGCAGCTACGGGACAGAGTTCTATGGCTACACCTTC.

The chain's CDR3 is CASTALAGGPGITIEQFF. The CDR3 DNA is TGTGCCAGCACCGCCCTAGCGGGGGGGCCGGGTATCACAATTGAGCAGTTCTTC. The rearrangement links TRBV2 to TRBJ2-1, with 12 bases lining up with TRBD2. Germline CDR1 and CDR2: SNHLY and FYNNEI. J lost 9 bases, V lost 7 bases, and 19 bases had no gene match. The CDR3 is 18 residues long.

The gene calls are TRBV28 and TRBJ1-5, with TRBD1 matching over 8 bases. The junction had 6 bases not matched to a gene; V was cut back by 5 bases and J by 6 bases. Looked up from germline, CDR1 is MDHEN and CDR2 is SYDVKM. This CDR3 has 14 residues. The CDR3: CASSPWTGSQPQHF. The CDR3 nucleotides read TGTGCCAGCAGTCCATGGACAGGGTCTCAGCCCCAGCATTTT.

The CDR3 DNA follows: TGTGCCAGCAGCGTGGCAGGAGGGCATAAGGAGAAAGCTTTCTTT. Its translation is CASSVAGGHKEKAFF. The chain recombines TRBV9 with TRBJ1-1; no clear D gene. CDR3 length: 15 residues. Germline CDR1 is SGDLS and CDR2 is YYNGEE. Trimming pared 2 bases from V and 9 bases from J, leaving 20 bases between.

This clone was seen a single time. At one boundary the junction diverges from the germline segment, which might be a read error. Other DNA sequences from this sample encode an identical CDR3 as well. The chain's CDR3 is CASSLRGAYEQYF. The CDR3 bases are TGTGCCAGCAGTTTAAGGGGCGCCTACGAGCAGTATTTC. The rearrangement joins TRBV27 to TRBJ2-7; D possibly corresponds to TRBD1 (5 bases). Germline V gene data show CDR1 as MNHEY and CDR2 as SMNVEV (reference sequence). This CDR3 comprises 13 residues.

The rearrangement joins TRBV28 to TRBJ1-3, with unresolved D. The CDR3 sequence is 15 residues long. CDR1 is MDHEN and CDR2 is SYDVKM in the germline V gene. Trimming left V 6 bases short and J 2 bases short, with 14 bases between. For the CDR3, the DNA is TGTGCCAGCAGAATAAGCAGGTTTCCTGGAAACACCATATATTTT. This translates into CASRISRFPGNTIYF.

This clone has only one observation. V and J are TRBV7-8 and TRBJ2-3; tentative D call: TRBD1 (7 bases). With 1 base removed from V and 3 bases from J, the gap between germline ends came to 17 bases. Per germline, CDR1 SGHVS and CDR2 FQNEAQ. CDR3 length: 17 residues. The CDR3 loop reads CASSLDRGTVLTDTQYF. In DNA form, the CDR3 reads TGTGCCAGCAGCTTAGATCGCGGGACAGTTCTTACAGATACGCAGTATTTT.

The V call is TRBV16, the J call TRBJ1-2; D unresolved. V was shortened by 2 bases and J by 7 bases, with 11 bases between the two germline ends. The germline V gene encodes CDR1 KGHSY and CDR2 FQNENV. This CDR3 is 13 amino acids long. The CDR3 here is CASSQVYSGGYTF. CDR3 DNA sequence: TGTGCCAGCAGCCAAGTCTACTCTGGTGGCTACACCTTC.

In this sample, this clone turned up once. The V call is TRBV28, the J call TRBJ1-5; TRBD1 matches 10 bases. V trimming: 5 bases; J trimming: 5 bases; junction bases outside the gene matches: 12. The CDR3 is 17 residues long. Looked up from germline, CDR1 is MDHEN and CDR2 is SYDVKM. CDR3 DNA: TGTGCCAGCAGTCTACGGACAGGGGGAATACTTCATCAGCCCCAGCATTTT. Protein product: CASSLRTGGILHQPQHF.

The gene calls are TRBV18 and TRBJ1-2, with D perhaps TRBD1 (6 bases). Deletions cut 0 bases from V and 4 bases from J, with 6 bases between. CDR1 is KGHSH and CDR2 is LQKENI in the germline V gene. CDR3 size: 13 residues. The CDR3 spells CASSPPGGYGYTF. The CDR3 DNA sequence: TGTGCCAGCTCACCACCAGGGGGCTATGGCTACACCTTC.

This rearrangement joins TRBV5-1 to TRBJ2-1; perhaps TRBD2 as D (5 bases). V shed 2 bases and J shed 0 bases, with 9 bases lying between them. CDR1 and CDR2 from the germline V gene are SGHRS and YFSETQ. The length of the CDR3 is 15 residues. DNA of the CDR3: TGCGCCAGCAGCTTACTAGGCAGCTCCTACAATGAGCAGTTCTTC. As protein: CASSLLGSSYNEQFF.

This sequence joins TRBV5-4 and TRBJ2-2; D perhaps matches TRBD1 (6 bases). CDR1 and CDR2 from the germline V gene are SGHNT and YYREEE (reference sequence). The CDR3 contains 17 residues. V gave up 0 bases and J gave up 4 bases, with 16 bases separating them. This chain's CDR3 is CASSLAGRGTSTGELFF. For the CDR3, the DNA is TGTGCCAGCAGCTTGGCGGGTAGGGGGACAAGCACCGGGGAGCTGTTTTTT.

The V gene is TRBV5-1, the J gene TRBJ1-1; unclear D gene. Germline V lookup: CDR1 SGHRS, CDR2 YFSETQ. The CDR3 extends over 16 amino acids. V was clipped by 0 bases and J by 3 bases, with 15 bases between them. The CDR3, as DNA: TGCGCCAGCAGCTTGGCGTCGGGGAAGTTGTACACTGAAGCTTTCTTT. This encodes CASSLASGKLYTEAFF. Full variable domain (outside the CDR3, taken from reference TRBV5-1 and TRBJ1-1): KAGVTQTPRYLIKTRGQQVTLSCSPISGHRSVSWYQQTPGQGLQFLFEYFSETQRNKGNFPGRFSGRQFSNSRSEMNVSTLELGDSALYLCASSLASGKLYTEAFFGQGTRLTVV.

The chain carries TRBV13 and TRBJ2-5; TRBD2 agrees at 8 bases. CDR1 PRHDT and CDR2 FYEKMQ come from the germline V gene (reference sequence). This CDR3 is 18 amino acids long. Trimming at V came to 2 bases and at J to 1 base, leaving 12 bases not matched to a gene. The CDR3 here is CASSLFDYSGVIQETQYF. The DNA for the CDR3 is TGTGCCAGCAGCTTATTTGATTATAGCGGGGTGATCCAAGAGACCCAGTACTTC. Drawing the rest from reference TRBV13 and TRBJ2-5, the complete variable domain is AAGVIQSPRHLIKEKRETATLKCYPIPRHDTVYWYQQGPGQDPQFLISFYEKMQSDKGSIPDRFSAQQFSDYHSELNMSSLELGDSALYFCASSLFDYSGVIQETQYFGPGTRLLVL.

The chain carries TRBV5-4 and TRBJ1-2, with D tentatively TRBD1 (6 bases). The V gene's germline CDR1 is SGHNT and CDR2 YYREEE (reference sequence). The CDR3 spans 15 residues. V was clipped by 4 bases and J by 6 bases, with 19 bases between them. CDR3 coding DNA: TGTGCCAGCAGCCCTAATACGGGGGGCCGGAATGGCTACACCTTC. Translated: CASSPNTGGRNGYTF.

The rearrangement joins TRBV11-3 to TRBJ2-1, with TRBD2 matching over 7 bases. Germline assignment: CDR1 SGHNT and CDR2 YENEEA. J lost 0 bases, V lost 4 bases, and 0 bases had no gene match. The CDR3 has 14 residues. CDR3 in amino acids: CASSSGGSYNEQFF. The CDR3, as DNA: TGTGCCAGCAGCTCGGGGGGCTCCTACAATGAGCAGTTCTTC.

This clone appeared a single time. V usage is TRBV29-1 and J usage is TRBJ2-7, with D possibly matching TRBD2 (5 bases). CDR1 is SQVTM, CDR2 ANQGSEA, per germline. The CDR3 contains 11 residues. V was clipped by 7 bases and J by 2 bases, with 9 bases between them. The CDR3 DNA reads TGCAGCGCAGGACTGCCCTACGAGCAGTACTTC. It codes for CSAGLPYEQYF.

The J gene is TRBJ2-3, the V gene TRBV6-2 or TRBV6-3; unclear D gene. The CDR3 is 14 amino acids. V was cut by 5 bases and J by 6 bases, with 15 bases left in between. Germline CDR1 and CDR2: MNHEY and SVGEGT. This chain's CDR3 is CASSLSGSPDTQYF. The DNA of the CDR3 is TGTGCCAGCAGTCTTTCTGGCTCGCCGGATACGCAGTATTTT.

The CDR3 DNA follows: TGTGCCAGCAACACCCTAGGCGGGAGTCATGAGCAGTTCTTC. Translation: CASNTLGGSHEQFF. This chain links TRBV6-5 with TRBJ2-1; 7 bases match TRBD2. Germline V gene lookup returns CDR1 MNHEY and CDR2 SVGAGI. V lost 7 bases to trimming and J lost 8 bases; unmatched junction nucleotides: 11. The CDR3 is 14 amino acids.

This chain uses TRBV7-6 with TRBJ2-7; TRBD2 aligns across 9 bases. V gave up 1 base and J gave up 4 bases; unmatched junction bases: 8. The V gene's germline CDR1 is SGHVS and CDR2 FNYEAQ. The CDR3 length is 16 residues. This chain's CDR3 is CASSLGSGRGSYEQYF. The DNA of the CDR3 is TGTGCCAGCAGCTTAGGTAGCGGGAGAGGTTCGTACGAGCAGTACTTC. Filled out from reference TRBV7-6 and TRBJ2-7, the complete variable domain reads GAGVSQSPRYKVTKRGQDVALRCDPISGHVSLYWYRQALGQGPEFLTYFNYEAQQDKSGLPNDRFSAERPEGSISTLTIQRTEQRDSAMYRCASSLGSGRGSYEQYFGPGTRLTVT.

In its sample, this clone was seen a few times. The rearrangement uses TRBV21-1 and TRBJ2-3; TRBD1 is the table's D call and was not checked against the DNA. TRBV21-1 is given as a pseudogene. The CDR3 totals 15 residues. This CDR3 reads CASSKWTGGPDTQYF. CDR3 DNA: TGTGCCAGCAGCAAATGGACAGGGGGGCCAGATACGCAGTATTTT.

The rearrangement joins TRBV21-1 to TRBJ1-1; the table's D call TRBD1 went unverified against the DNA. TRBV21-1 is given as a pseudogene. The CDR3 has 16 residues. The CDR3 region has the DNA TGTGCCAGCAGCAAAGTTCACCGGACAGGCAACACTGAAGCTTTCTTT. It encodes CASSKVHRTGNTEAFF.

The CDR3 loop is CASSGLAGVANEQFF. In nucleotides, the CDR3 is TGTGCCAGCAGTGGACTAGCGGGAGTGGCCAATGAGCAGTTCTTC. The chain combines TRBV2 with TRBJ2-1, with TRBD2 matching 12 bases. CDR3 length: 15 amino acids. Germline V gives CDR1 SNHLY, CDR2 FYNNEI. Trimming at V came to 4 bases and at J to 6 bases, leaving 4 bases not matched to a gene.

V gene TRBV2 combines with J gene TRBJ1-1; 7 bases are shared with TRBD1. The CDR3 length is 14 residues. Germline V gives CDR1 SNHLY, CDR2 FYNNEI. V gave up 6 bases and J gave up 0 bases; unmatched junction bases: 4. CDR3 protein: CASRTGTVNTEAFF. For the CDR3, the DNA is TGTGCCAGCAGGACCGGGACAGTGAACACTGAAGCTTTCTTT.

The chain links TRBV29-1 to TRBJ1-2, with a tentative D call TRBD1 (5 bases). CDR1 is SQVTM, CDR2 ANQGSEA, per germline. CDR3 length equals 13 residues. The V end was cut by 4 bases, the J end by 0 bases, with 9 bases between. The CDR3 DNA reads TGCAGCGTTGTATGGGGGGCTAACTATGGCTACACCTTC. Protein sequence: CSVVWGANYGYTF.